This T cell receptor beta chain was observed in a study of Ad26.COV2.S vaccination and SARS-CoV-2 variants. This clone was observed once. Described treatment: around 19 received Ad26.COV2.S at low or high dose, single or two shots; several received placebo; per-sample allocation not given. Collection of samples fell on day 63 after the first vaccine or placebo injection. An adult aged 18-55 years in Boston served as the donor. The CDR3 is 14 amino acids. CDR1 and CDR2 (germline): MNHNY, SVGAGI (reference sequence). Germline trimming cut 3 bases from V and 7 bases from J; bases unmatched to any gene: 3. Clones were read by immunoSEQ multiplex PCR, and TCRdb kept only the in-frame ones, dropping some. The data hold about 480,000 clones, with roughly 87% observed a single time.

The rearrangement links TRBV6-6 to TRBJ1-6; TRBD1 aligns across 7 bases. Material: peripheral blood, obtained in a trial of Ad26.COV2.S vaccine versus placebo. The origin of this receptor is a person aged 18 to 59 who received the Ad26.COV2.S COVID-19 vaccine or a placebo. CDR3 in DNA: TGTGCCAGCAGTTATCCGACAGGGAATTCACCCCTCCACTTT. As protein: CASSYPTGNSPLHF.